These 10 T cell receptor beta chains came from one sample sequenced in a study of cytomegalovirus exposure and HLA in healthy donors. The primer mix had 60 Vbeta and 13 Jbeta primers. Generated by immunoSEQ multiplex PCR, the TCRdb table keeps only in-frame clones and is missing some. The table shows 85,000 to 95,000 clones, with about 63% occurring only once. The specimen was PBMCs. These receptors all stem from a woman younger than 45 in good health and CMV-seronegative.

This chain links TRBV7-8 with TRBJ1-4, with D perhaps TRBD1 (6 bases). The CDR3 has 12 residues. Germline CDR1 SGHVS, CDR2 FQNEAQ. Trimming shortened V by 8 bases and J by 5 bases, and 9 bases separated the two germline ends. Written as DNA, the CDR3 is TGTGCCAGCGGGACACCGAATGAAAAACTGTTTTTT. Protein: CASGTPNEKLFF.

J is TRBJ2-1 and V is TRBV2; 9 bases map to TRBD1. V gave up 4 bases and J gave up 1 base; unmatched junction bases: 2. The CDR3 consists of 15 residues. Per the germline V gene, CDR1 is SNHLY and CDR2 is FYNNEI. The CDR3 DNA sequence: TGTGCCAGCAGTGGACAGGGGGGGTCCTACAATGAGCAGTTCTTC. Translating it yields CASSGQGGSYNEQFF.

The rearrangement joins TRBV6-8 to TRBJ2-5, with D perhaps TRBD2 (5 bases). This CDR3 spans 14 amino acids. V was clipped by 4 bases and J by 4 bases, with 13 bases between them. From germline, CDR1 is MNHGY and CDR2 SAAAGT. This CDR3 is CASSFRLAGETQYF. The CDR3 coding sequence is TGTGCCAGCAGTTTCCGGCTAGCCGGAGAGACCCAGTACTTC.

The V gene is TRBV10-1, the J gene TRBJ2-2, with TRBD1 matching over 11 bases. From germline, CDR1 is WNHNN and CDR2 SYGVQD (reference sequence). V shed 5 bases, J shed 4 bases, and the junction held 3 bases outside the gene matches. The CDR3 covers 15 residues. The DNA for the CDR3 is TGCGCCAGCAGTTCAGGGACAGGGGGCACCGGGGAGCTGTTTTTT. It specifies CASSSGTGGTGELFF.

The sample holds a few counts of this clone. The rearrangement links TRBV6-4 to TRBJ2-5; the D is unclear. Germline CDR1 is MRHNA and CDR2 is SNTAGT. The CDR3 is 12 residues long. V lost 2 bases and J lost 4, with 5 bases in between. In nucleotides, the CDR3 is TGTGCCAGCAGTGACCCCTCAGAGACCCAGTACTTC. This codes for CASSDPSETQYF.

The rearrangement uses TRBV5-1 and TRBJ2-7; 8 bases agree with TRBD1. The CDR3 is 14 amino acids. Trimming cost V 0 bases and J 4 bases; bases outside gene matches: 3. Germline CDR1 and CDR2: SGHRS and YFSETQ. Written as DNA, the CDR3 is TGCGCCAGCAGCTTGGGGACAGGGAGATACGAGCAGTACTTC. Translation gives CASSLGTGRYEQYF. The whole variable domain, remainder taken from reference TRBV5-1 and TRBJ2-7, is KAGVTQTPRYLIKTRGQQVTLSCSPISGHRSVSWYQQTPGQGLQFLFEYFSETQRNKGNFPGRFSGRQFSNSRSEMNVSTLELGDSALYLCASSLGTGRYEQYFGPGTRLTVT.

The V call is TRBV5-1, the J call TRBJ1-1; D is perhaps TRBD1 (5 bases). CDR1 SGHRS and CDR2 YFSETQ come from the germline V gene. This CDR3 comprises 20 residues. V was trimmed by 2 bases and J by 7 bases, leaving 33 bases between them. The CDR3 DNA follows: TGCGCCAGCAGCTTTTTGGAGCGGGGGAAGAGGTGGTGGCCGGCCAATGAAGCTTTCTTT. It specifies CASSFLERGKRWWPANEAFF.

This chain connects TRBV5-1 to TRBJ1-1, with unresolved D. Deletions cut 0 bases from V and 2 bases from J, with 11 bases between. The germline CDR1 and CDR2 sequences are SGHRS and YFSETQ. This CDR3 comprises 15 residues. CDR3: CASSLERIPNTEAFF. The CDR3 DNA is TGCGCCAGCAGCTTGGAGCGTATTCCAAACACTGAAGCTTTCTTT.

V gene TRBV18 combines with J gene TRBJ1-2; D not certain. The CDR3 loop spans 12 amino acids. Trimming cost V 6 bases and J 8 bases, with 13 bases left between them. Germline lookup yields CDR1 KGHSH and CDR2 LQKENI. The CDR3 sequence: CASSGQEGGYTF. In nucleotides, the CDR3 is TGTGCCAGCTCCGGGCAGGAGGGCGGCTACACCTTC.

The chain recombines TRBV7-9 with TRBJ2-1; 10 nucleotides align to TRBD1. The V segment lost 2 bases and the J segment 7 bases; nucleotides outside the gene matches: 5. CDR1 is SEHNR and CDR2 is FQNEAQ in the germline V gene (reference sequence). The CDR3 consists of 15 residues. The CDR3 sequence: CASSLRGQGLNEQFF. In DNA, the CDR3 is TGTGCCAGCAGCTTACGGGGACAGGGGCTAAATGAGCAGTTCTTC.